These 26 T cell receptor beta chains were sequenced from one sample in a study of response to subunit inactivated influenza vaccine (dated by TCRdb to about 2018). Library preparation was by RT-PCR. TCRdb names Illumina HiSeq 2500 as the instrument used. The public reads were reanalyzed by TCRdb: fastp trimming at Q25, MiXCR alignment, in-frame beta chains only. CDR3 protein sequences are deduplicated, and each keeps its most common genes and DNA. The sample table records about 800,000 distinct CDR3 sequences; about 20% of these occur just once. The top ten hold roughly 10% of the sample. Sample: PBMCs from blood, taken more than 4 days after vaccination. Receptors originate from a man in his forties or fifties who received an inactivated influenza vaccine. Donor details come from another sample of the same person, matched by shared clones.

Only a few counts were recorded for this clonotype. The chain is built from TRBV7-2 and TRBJ2-1; weak D call: TRBD2 (6 bases). Trimming took off 2 bases at V and 10 bases at J, with 15 bases between the two ends. Looked up from germline, CDR1 is SGHTA and CDR2 is FQGNSA. This CDR3 is built from 14 residues. The CDR3 protein is CASSLSGEVWEQFF. The DNA for the CDR3 is TGTGCCAGCAGCTTATCGGGAGAAGTTTGGGAGCAGTTCTTC.

The genes are TRBV30 and TRBJ2-5; D not resolved. Germline lookup yields CDR1 GTSNPN and CDR2 SVGIG (reference sequence). The V end lost 8 bases, the J end lost 5 bases, and 18 bases lay between the germline ends. This CDR3 is built from 13 residues. This chain's CDR3 is CASSDRLLETQYF. CDR3 in DNA: TGTGCCAGTTCAGATCGGCTACTGGAGACCCAGTACTTC.

The rearrangement links TRBV7-2 to TRBJ2-1, with D perhaps matching TRBD2 (5 bases). The germline gives CDR1 SGHTA, CDR2 FQGNSA. This CDR3 is built from 13 residues. V lost 4 bases and J 9 bases, leaving 13 bases between the germline ends. Here the CDR3 DNA reads TGTGCCAGCAGCTCAGATAGCGTTGGTGAGCAGTTCTTC. As protein: CASSSDSVGEQFF.

The V and J genes are TRBV6-2 or TRBV6-3 and TRBJ2-3, with TRBD2 identical over 12 bases. Germline V gives CDR1 MNHEY, CDR2 SVGEGT. The CDR3 runs 20 residues. With 2 bases clipped from V and 0 bases from J, the junction kept 12 bases outside the gene matches. The CDR3 nucleotides are TGTGCCAGCAGTTACGGACCTCCGGGACTAGCGGGTGTTAGCACAGATACGCAGTATTTT. Translation: CASSYGPPGLAGVSTDTQYF.

V gene TRBV7-3 combines with J gene TRBJ2-2, with D tentatively TRBD1 or TRBD2 (6 bases each). With 5 bases removed from V and 5 bases from J, the gap between germline ends came to 15 bases. Per germline, CDR1 SGHTA and CDR2 FQGTGA. This CDR3 has 15 amino acids. CDR3 sequence (DNA): TGTGCCAGCAGCCCCACGACAGGAGGGACCGGGGAGCTGTTTTTT. Translation gives CASSPTTGGTGELFF.

This clonotype appeared a few times. This sequence joins TRBV2 and TRBJ2-2; the D gene is possibly TRBD2 (5 bases). The CDR3 has 15 residues. With 3 bases removed from V and 4 bases from J, the gap between germline ends came to 12 bases. The germline CDR1 and CDR2 sequences are SNHLY and FYNNEI. The CDR3 loop is CASSEMSGGTGELFF. The DNA of the CDR3 is TGTGCCAGCAGTGAGATGAGCGGCGGCACCGGGGAGCTGTTTTTT.

J is TRBJ2-7 and V is TRBV7-9, with a weak D call TRBD1 (5 bases). The CDR3 contains 12 residues. CDR1 is SEHNR and CDR2 is FQNEAQ in the germline V gene (reference sequence). V lost 5 bases to trimming and J lost 4 bases, with 9 bases between them. The CDR3 loop reads CASSPRQYEQYF. As DNA, the CDR3 is TGTGCCAGCAGCCCCCGACAGTACGAGCAGTACTTC.

This rearrangement joins TRBV9 to TRBJ1-6; TRBD1 might be the D (5 bases). The CDR3 spans 13 residues. The V gene's germline CDR1 is SGDLS and CDR2 YYNGEE. Trimming left V 3 bases short and J 9 bases short, with 10 bases between. The CDR3 DNA is TGTGCCAGCAGCGCGACCGGGGGTTCACCCCTCCACTTT. Its translation is CASSATGGSPLHF.

This clonotype came up a few times. CDR3 loop: CASSYHLTGTPRFLQFF. The CDR3 DNA reads TGTGCCAGCAGTTACCACCTTACCGGGACCCCACGGTTTTTGCAGTTCTTC. The chain carries TRBV6-2 or TRBV6-3 and TRBJ2-1, with D possibly called TRBD1 or TRBD2 (5 bases each). CDR3 length: 17 residues. Germline CDR1 reads MNHEY; CDR2 reads SVGEGT. Between the trimmed V and J ends, which lost 2 bases and 12 bases, there was a span of 26 bases.

This clonotype occurred a few times. The chain combines TRBV29-1 with TRBJ1-4; D is undetermined. V gave up 7 bases and J gave up 0 bases, with 9 bases separating them. Germline lookup yields CDR1 SQVTM and CDR2 ANQGSEA. The CDR3 contains 13 residues. CDR3 region: CSARDATNEKLFF. The CDR3 bases are TGCAGCGCCCGAGACGCAACTAATGAAAAACTGTTTTTT.

V usage is TRBV7-2 and J usage is TRBJ2-3; the D gene is possibly TRBD1 (5 bases). Looked up from germline, CDR1 is SGHTA and CDR2 is FQGNSA. Trimming removed 7 bases from V and 6 bases from J, with 26 bases in between. The CDR3 consists of 17 residues. Here the CDR3 DNA reads TGTGCCAGCAAAATTGGGGCCAGGGCGATGGTAGTGGATACGCAGTATTTT. This sequence encodes CASKIGARAMVVDTQYF. Using reference TRBV7-2 and TRBJ2-3 for the parts outside the CDR3, the full variable domain is GAGVSQSPSNKVTEKGKDVELRCDPISGHTALYWYRQSLGQGLEFLIYFQGNSAPDKSGLPSDRFSAERTGGSVSTLTIQRTQQEDSAVYLCASKIGARAMVVDTQYFGPGTRLTVL.

The CDR3 DNA follows: TGTGCCAGCAGCCCCGGAGTCACCTCCTACAATGAGCAGTTCTTC. This gives the protein CASSPGVTSYNEQFF. The V call is TRBV5-6, the J call TRBJ2-1; D is ambiguous. Trimming pared 4 bases from V and 0 bases from J, leaving 11 bases between. Looked up from germline, CDR1 is SGHDT and CDR2 is YYEEEE. The CDR3 spans 15 residues.

The V and J genes are TRBV5-1 and TRBJ1-4; unclear D gene. This CDR3 region has 16 residues. Germline V gene data show CDR1 as SGHRS and CDR2 as YFSETQ. The ends were cut back, 2 bases at V and 3 bases at J, with 14 bases in the middle. The CDR3 nucleotides read TGCGCCAGCAGCTTCGCCCCCCGGGGTCCTAATGAAAAACTGTTTTTT. This sequence encodes CASSFAPRGPNEKLFF.

This clonotype was picked up many times. V gene TRBV5-1 combines with J gene TRBJ2-5; D not certain. The germline gives CDR1 SGHRS, CDR2 YFSETQ. Trimming removed 3 bases at V and 1 base at J, with 1 base between. The CDR3 runs to 11 residues. CDR3: CASSSQETQYF. Here the CDR3 DNA reads TGCGCCAGCAGCTCCCAAGAGACCCAGTACTTC.

This clonotype showed up many times. The rearrangement uses TRBV7-2 and TRBJ2-3; weak D call: TRBD2 (6 bases). V was cut by 5 bases and J by 2 bases, with 17 bases left in between. Per the germline V gene, CDR1 is SGHTA and CDR2 is FQGNSA. The CDR3 runs to 16 residues. The CDR3 bases are TGTGCCAGCAGCGCCCCTCTAGCGTTAGTCACAGATACGCAGTATTTT. Protein: CASSAPLALVTDTQYF. The variable domain in full, with the rest retrieved from reference TRBV7-2 and TRBJ2-3, is GAGVSQSPSNKVTEKGKDVELRCDPISGHTALYWYRQSLGQGLEFLIYFQGNSAPDKSGLPSDRFSAERTGGSVSTLTIQRTQQEDSAVYLCASSAPLALVTDTQYFGPGTRLTVL.

V is TRBV7-9 and J is TRBJ2-7; 10 bases agree with TRBD1. The CDR3 has 16 amino acids. After removal of 0 bases from V and 5 bases from J, the junction contained 7 bases not matched to a gene. Germline CDR1 and CDR2: SEHNR and FQNEAQ (reference sequence). CDR3 DNA: TGTGCCAGCAGCTTAGCGGGGGGACAGGGGCGGGACGAGCAGTACTTC. This encodes CASSLAGGQGRDEQYF.

This clonotype was counted many times. The chain has TRBV5-1 and TRBJ2-7; the match to TRBD1 covers 8 bases. The CDR3 is 14 residues long. Germline CDR1 and CDR2: SGHRS and YFSETQ. V lost 1 base and J lost 4; bases outside the gene matches: 4. The DNA of the CDR3 is TGCGCCAGCAGCTTGCATGACAGGGGTTACGAGCAGTACTTC. This sequence encodes CASSLHDRGYEQYF. Full variable domain (remainder filled in from reference TRBV5-1 and TRBJ2-7): KAGVTQTPRYLIKTRGQQVTLSCSPISGHRSVSWYQQTPGQGLQFLFEYFSETQRNKGNFPGRFSGRQFSNSRSEMNVSTLELGDSALYLCASSLHDRGYEQYFGPGTRLTVT.

The chain couples TRBV20-1 to TRBJ2-3; unclear D gene. This CDR3 is 10 amino acids long. From germline, CDR1 is DFQATT and CDR2 SNEGSKA (reference sequence). The V end was cut by 5 bases, the J end by 5 bases, with 5 bases between. For the CDR3, the DNA is TGCAGTGCTCGGATAGATACGCAGTATTTT. It specifies CSARIDTQYF.

The rearrangement uses TRBV27 and TRBJ2-3, with a possible D match to TRBD1 (6 bases). The CDR3 has 15 amino acids. With 5 bases removed from V and 8 bases from J, the gap between germline ends came to 20 bases. The V gene's germline CDR1 is MNHEY and CDR2 SMNVEV (reference sequence). DNA for the CDR3: TGTGCCAGCAGTGCCAGGGGCAGGTCCCGGGGTACGCAGTATTTT. Encoded protein: CASSARGRSRGTQYF.

The genes are TRBV11-3 and TRBJ2-1; D might be TRBD1 or TRBD2, each matching 5 bases. Germline lookup yields CDR1 SGHNT and CDR2 YENEEA. V was cut by 5 bases and J by 9 bases, with 17 bases left in between. The CDR3 is 14 amino acids. For the CDR3, the DNA is TGTGCCAGCAGCCTCGGACTTAGGGGTGTTGAGCAGTTCTTC. Protein sequence: CASSLGLRGVEQFF.

The genes are TRBV13 and TRBJ1-2; 9 bases match TRBD1. Germline CDR1 is PRHDT and CDR2 is FYEKMQ (reference sequence). V trimming: 5 bases; J trimming: 6 bases; junction bases outside the gene matches: 7. The CDR3 totals 14 residues. This CDR3 reads CASSTRTGVDGYTF. The DNA of the CDR3 is TGTGCCAGCAGCACTCGGACAGGGGTGGATGGCTACACCTTC.

V is TRBV20-1 and J is TRBJ1-6; 9 positions agree with TRBD1. Germline V gene sequence: CDR1 DFQATT, CDR2 SNEGSKA (reference sequence). The CDR3 is made up of 16 amino acids. V lost 1 base to trimming and J lost 7 bases; unmatched junction nucleotides: 8. Here the CDR3 reads CSARVRDRVDNSPLHF. CDR3 sequence (DNA): TGCAGTGCTAGAGTTAGGGACAGGGTGGACAATTCACCCCTCCACTTT.

The V and J genes are TRBV6-1 and TRBJ2-7, with TRBD1 matching 9 bases. Trimming at V came to 1 base and at J to 4 bases, leaving 8 bases not matched to a gene. Looked up from germline, CDR1 is MNHNS and CDR2 is SASEGT. The CDR3 covers 16 residues. As DNA, the CDR3 is TGTGCCAGCAGTGAAGTTCGGGACAGGGTGGAATACGAGCAGTACTTC. Protein: CASSEVRDRVEYEQYF.

Of note for this clonotype: This may be a read error: a much more frequent sequence differs by one nucleotide. The chain combines TRBV12-3 or TRBV12-4 with TRBJ2-2; possible D gene TRBD2, 5 bases. The CDR3 is 14 amino acids. Trimming shortened V by 4 bases and J by 6 bases, and 12 bases separated the two germline ends. As DNA, the CDR3 is TGTGCCAGCAGTTCCCTGGGAGAGGCCGGGGAGCTGTTTTTT. This gives the protein CASSSLGEAGELFF.

This clonotype was seen a handful of times. This chain uses TRBV12-3 or TRBV12-4 with TRBJ2-5, with D perhaps assigned TRBD1 or TRBD2 (6 bases each). V dropped 1 base and J dropped 5 bases, with 17 bases sitting between them. The CDR3 has 16 amino acids. For the CDR3, the DNA is TGTGCCAGCAGTTTAGTTTCCACGGTAGGGGGGGAGACCCAGTACTTC. It encodes CASSLVSTVGGETQYF.

This clonotype came up a few times. Here the CDR3 DNA reads TGTGCCAGCAGCCCCGGGGCCCTCACAGATACGCAGTATTTT. It translates to CASSPGALTDTQYF. The rearrangement links TRBV4-2 to TRBJ2-3, with D possibly called TRBD1 or TRBD2 (5 bases each). The CDR3 runs 14 residues. With 4 bases removed from V and 2 bases from J, the gap between germline ends came to 10 bases. Germline CDR1 is LGHNA and CDR2 is YNFKEQ.